At least ten counts were recorded for the clone carrying this T cell receptor (beta chain). CDR1 is MNHEY and CDR2 is SMNVEV in the germline V gene (reference sequence). The CDR3 has 16 residues. After removal of 5 bases from V and 0 bases from J, the junction contained 4 bases not matched to a gene. This record belongs to a study of human T cells and chemical hapten exposure. Described time point: pre-sensitization, week 0. Treatment described: therapeutic diphenylcyclopropenone sensitization with weekly scalp DPC. Donors were 18 to 70-year-old alopecia patients suitable for DPC. One entry per CDR3 protein, called by TCRdb with MiXCR from the RACE reads. Of more than 250,000 distinct CDR3 sequences in the sample, around 7.7% were seen once.

The specimen comprised whole blood, sampled in connection with sensitization to the hapten diphenylcyclopropenone (DPC). The chain links TRBV27 to TRBJ1-6; 7 bases agree with TRBD1. This receptor was taken from a man between 18 and 35 years old with alopecia areata. Some clones in this sample may be carry-over from other donors' samples. CDR3 amino acids: CASSHRGGSYNSPLHF. Written as DNA, the CDR3 is TGTGCCAGCAGTCACAGGGGAGGCTCCTATAATTCACCCCTCCACTTT.